One and the same sample provided the 9 T cell receptor beta chains below, sequenced in a study of cytomegalovirus exposure and HLA in healthy donors. Primers included in the PCR were 60 Vbeta and 13 Jbeta primers. Only in-frame clones appear in the TCRdb table, and some are missing; sequencing was by immunoSEQ multiplex PCR. The repertoire shows approximately 100,000 clones; the top ten hold 3% to 3.5%. What was sequenced was PBMCs. Receptors were obtained from a man aged 40-49 years in good health and CMV-seronegative.

The chain couples TRBV7-8 to TRBJ1-5, with 8 bases aligning to TRBD1. Unmatched junction bases numbered 7, after V lost 3 bases and J lost 0 bases. CDR1 and CDR2 (germline): SGHVS, FQNEAQ. The CDR3 consists of 17 residues. The CDR3: CASSFQGAINSNQPQHF. The CDR3 DNA reads as TGTGCCAGCAGCTTTCAGGGGGCCATTAATAGCAATCAGCCCCAGCATTTT.

V usage is TRBV9 and J usage is TRBJ2-5; the match to TRBD2 covers 8 bases. The junction had 1 base not matched to a gene; V was cut back by 2 bases and J by 4 bases. The CDR3 has 13 amino acids. Germline CDR1 and CDR2: SGDLS and YYNGEE. In DNA form, the CDR3 reads TGTGCCAGCAGCGTTACTAGCGGAGAGACCCAGTACTTC. Translated: CASSVTSGETQYF.

The chain employs TRBV18 and TRBJ1-1, with D maybe TRBD1 (5 bases). V gave up 3 bases and J gave up 0 bases, with 8 bases separating them. The CDR3 spans 14 residues. CDR1 KGHSH and CDR2 LQKENI come from the germline V gene. Written as DNA, the CDR3 is TGTGCCAGCTCACCGACAGAAATGAACACTGAAGCTTTCTTT. Protein: CASSPTEMNTEAFF. Combining the CDR3 with reference TRBV18 and TRBJ1-1 gives the whole variable domain NAGVMQNPRHLVRRRGQEARLRCSPMKGHSHVYWYRQLPEEGLKFMVYLQKENIIDESGMPKERFSAEFPKEGPSILRIQQVVRGDSAAYFCASSPTEMNTEAFFGQGTRLTVV.

The J gene is TRBJ2-1, the V gene TRBV9; D remains unclear. The V end lost 0 bases, the J end lost 6 bases, and 7 bases lay between the germline ends. This CDR3 comprises 13 residues. Germline lookup yields CDR1 SGDLS and CDR2 YYNGEE. Here the CDR3 reads CASSVGLLNEQFF. The DNA of the CDR3 is TGTGCCAGCAGCGTAGGACTCCTCAATGAGCAGTTCTTC. Filled out from reference TRBV9 and TRBJ2-1, the complete variable domain reads DSGVTQTPKHLITATGQRVTLRCSPRSGDLSVYWYQQSLDQGLQFLIQYYNGEERAKGNILERFSAQQFPDLHSELNLSSLELGDSALYFCASSVGLLNEQFFGPGTRLTVL.

The chain links TRBV19 to TRBJ2-1; D ambiguous. V lost 3 bases and J lost 9, with 9 bases in between. The CDR3 consists of 12 residues. Germline values: CDR1 LNHDA, CDR2 SQIVND (reference sequence). The CDR3 DNA follows: TGTGCCAGTAGTATTAGTCGCGGTGAGCAGTTCTTC. Encoded protein: CASSISRGEQFF.

The rearrangement links TRBV10-3 to TRBJ2-1; D is uncertain. This CDR3 spans 13 amino acids. CDR1 is ENHRY, CDR2 SYGVKD, per germline. V lost 1 base and J 7 bases, leaving 8 bases between the germline ends. The chain's CDR3 is CAISELGENEQFF. The CDR3 region has the DNA TGTGCCATCAGTGAGTTAGGAGAAAATGAGCAGTTCTTC.

V gene TRBV28 combines with J gene TRBJ2-2, with D tentatively TRBD2 (6 bases). Germline CDR1 reads MDHEN; CDR2 reads SYDVKM. Trimming took 5 bases from V and 5 from J, leaving 18 bases between them. The length of the CDR3 is 16 residues. The CDR3 sequence: CASSTGTALYTGELFF. The CDR3 nucleotides read TGTGCCAGCAGTACCGGGACTGCCCTCTATACCGGGGAGCTGTTTTTT.

The chain recombines TRBV4-1 with TRBJ2-7; TRBD2 agrees at 7 bases. The CDR3 length is 14 residues. CDR1 is MGHRA and CDR2 is YSYEKL in the germline V gene. Trimming took 4 bases from V and 5 from J; bases not matched to a gene: 8. The CDR3 loop is CASSPRGEYNEQYF. Here the CDR3 DNA reads TGCGCCAGCAGCCCCCGGGGGGAGTACAACGAGCAGTACTTC.

The chain carries TRBV6-6 and TRBJ1-1; unclear D gene. The CDR3 contains 14 residues. The V gene lost 6 bases and the J gene lost 1 base, with 12 bases spanning the gap. Germline V lookup: CDR1 MNHNY, CDR2 SVGAGI (reference sequence). The chain's CDR3 is CASSTPGGNTEAFF. The CDR3 coding sequence is TGTGCCAGCAGCACCCCGGGTGGGAACACTGAAGCTTTCTTT.